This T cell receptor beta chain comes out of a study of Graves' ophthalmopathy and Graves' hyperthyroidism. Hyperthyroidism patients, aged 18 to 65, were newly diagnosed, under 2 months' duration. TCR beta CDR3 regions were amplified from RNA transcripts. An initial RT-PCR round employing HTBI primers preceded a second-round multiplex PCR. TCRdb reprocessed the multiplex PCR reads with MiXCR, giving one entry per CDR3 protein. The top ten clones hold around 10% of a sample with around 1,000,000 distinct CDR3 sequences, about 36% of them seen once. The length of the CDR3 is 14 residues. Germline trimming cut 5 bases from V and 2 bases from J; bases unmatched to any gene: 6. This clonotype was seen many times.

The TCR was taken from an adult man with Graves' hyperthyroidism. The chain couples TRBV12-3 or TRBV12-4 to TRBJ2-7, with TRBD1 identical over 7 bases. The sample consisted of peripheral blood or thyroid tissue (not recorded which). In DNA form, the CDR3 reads TGTGCCAGCAGTGGGCCGGGACAGACCTACGAGCAGTACTTC. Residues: CASSGPGQTYEQYF.